This TCR beta chain derives from a study of T cells in Graves' hyperthyroidism and ophthalmopathy. Study at large: Peripheral blood was obtained at initial diagnosis, preceding any treatment. Whole-study findings and limits: Most thyroid clonotypes expanded above 0.001 appeared in blood too.

Diagnoses used clinical symptoms, serum thyroxine and TRAb, thyroid ultrasound and orbital computed tomography. PBMCs came from more than 9 ml fresh peripheral blood. Authors of the study amplified TCR beta CDR3 regions from RNA transcripts. RT-PCR in the first round (using the HTBI primer set) targeted the TCR CDR3. From the multiplex PCR reads, TCRdb called clonotypes with MiXCR, one entry per CDR3 protein. The sample lists approximately 690,000 distinct CDR3 sequences; more than 12% were seen once. This clonotype was detected only a few times. The antigen is unknown. The V and J ends lost 3 bases and 1 base, in that order; junction bases with no gene match: 13. The CDR3 loop spans 20 amino acids.

The source material was blood. The chain couples TRBV12-3 or TRBV12-4 to TRBJ2-1, with 12 bases identical to TRBD2. This TCR was recovered from a woman aged 50 to 65 with Graves' ophthalmopathy. The chain's CDR3 is CASSFEPSGRDQVSYNEQFF. The DNA for the CDR3 is TGTGCCAGCAGTTTCGAACCTAGCGGGAGGGATCAGGTTTCCTACAATGAGCAGTTCTTC.